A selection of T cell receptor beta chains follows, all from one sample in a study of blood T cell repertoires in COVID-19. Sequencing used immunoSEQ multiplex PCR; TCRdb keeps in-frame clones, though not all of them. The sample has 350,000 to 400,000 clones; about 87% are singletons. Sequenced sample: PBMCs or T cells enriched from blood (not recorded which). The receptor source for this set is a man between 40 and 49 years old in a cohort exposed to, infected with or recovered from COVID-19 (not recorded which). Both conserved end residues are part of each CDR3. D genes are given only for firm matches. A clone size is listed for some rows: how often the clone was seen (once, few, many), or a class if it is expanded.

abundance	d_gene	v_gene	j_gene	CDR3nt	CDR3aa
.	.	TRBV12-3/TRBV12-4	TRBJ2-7	TGTGCCAGCAGTTTTCGGGGGAACGACGAGCAGTACTTC	CASSFRGNDEQYF
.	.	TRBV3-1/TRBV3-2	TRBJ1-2	TGTGCCAGTAGCTCCAGTCGGGGGGACTATGGCTACACCTTC	CASSSSRGDYGYTF
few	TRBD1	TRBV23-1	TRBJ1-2	TGCGCCAGCAGTCGGCCAGGGACAGAAGGATTTAACTATGGCTACACCTTC	CASSRPGTEGFNYGYTF
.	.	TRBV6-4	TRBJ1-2	TGTGCCAGCAGTGACTCGAGTCGTGGCAGCGTTGGCTACACCTTC	CASSDSSRGSVGYTF
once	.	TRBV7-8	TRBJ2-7	TGTGCCAGCAGCTTAGGGGCAGGGAAGAGCTCCTACGAGCAGTACTTC	CASSLGAGKSSYEQYF
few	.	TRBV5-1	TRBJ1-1	TGCGCCAGTAAACGGGAGGACACTGAAGCTTTCTTT	CASKREDTEAFF
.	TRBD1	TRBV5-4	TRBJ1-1	TGTGCCAGCAGCTCCCGGACAGGGAACACTGAAGCTTTCTTT	CASSSRTGNTEAFF
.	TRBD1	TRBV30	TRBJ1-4	TGTGCCTTTGGACAGGATAATGAAAAACTGTTTTTT	CAFGQDNEKLFF
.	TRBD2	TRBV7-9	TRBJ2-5	TGTGCCAGCAGTCGGACTAGCGGGAGTGCCGAGACCCAGTACTTC	CASSRTSGSAETQYF
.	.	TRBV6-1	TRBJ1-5	TGTGCCAGCAGTGAACGCAGGTTGGGTCAGCCCCAGCATTTT	CASSERRLGQPQHF
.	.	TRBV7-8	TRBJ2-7	TGTGCCAGCAGCACCGGGACACCAACCTACGAGCAGTACTTC	CASSTGTPTYEQYF
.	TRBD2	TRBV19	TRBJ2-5	TGTGCCACCCGCGGACTAGCGGAGTACCAAGAGACCCAGTACTTC	CATRGLAEYQETQYF
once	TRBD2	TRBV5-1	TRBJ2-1	TGCGCCAGCAGCTCCCGTCTAGCGGGAGGCCACAATGAGCAGTTCTTC	CASSSRLAGGHNEQFF
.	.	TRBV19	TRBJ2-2	TGTGCCAGTAGTCTCCAGGGGGGTTTCACCGGGGAGCTGTTTTTT	CASSLQGGFTGELFF
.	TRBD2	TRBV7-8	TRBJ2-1	TGTGCCAGCAGCTTAGGGGGACTAGACTCCTACAATGAGCAGTTCTTC	CASSLGGLDSYNEQFF
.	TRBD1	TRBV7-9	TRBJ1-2	TGTGCCAGCAGCTTGTTACAGGGGGGTTCTGGCTACACCTTC	CASSLLQGGSGYTF
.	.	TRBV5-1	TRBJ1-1	TGCGCCAGCAGCACCGGCGGGTCAACTGAAGCTTTCTTT	CASSTGGSTEAFF
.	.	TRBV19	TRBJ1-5	TGTGCCAGTAGTATTTCTCCAGGGCAAGGTCAGCCCCAGCATTTT	CASSISPGQGQPQHF
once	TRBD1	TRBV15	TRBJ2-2	TGTGCCACCAGCAGAGCCAGGGGGCAAACACCCGGGGAGCTGTTTTTT	CATSRARGQTPGELFF
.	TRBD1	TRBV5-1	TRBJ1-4	TGCGCCAGCAGCTTGGGACAGGGGGCGGGAAATGAAAAACTGTTTTTT	CASSLGQGAGNEKLFF
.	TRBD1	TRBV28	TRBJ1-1	TGTGCCAGCAGTTACAGGGGTGGAGCTTTCTTT	CASSYRGGAFF
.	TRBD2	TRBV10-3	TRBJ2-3	TGTGCCACCCACCCCGAGAGCGGGAGAACAGATACGCAGTATTTT	CATHPESGRTDTQYF
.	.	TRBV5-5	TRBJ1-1	TGTGCCAGCAGCTTGCGGGAGTACACTGAAGCTTTCTTT	CASSLREYTEAFF
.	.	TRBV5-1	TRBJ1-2	TGCGCCAGCAGCTTGGGGCAGGACTATGGCTACACCTTC	CASSLGQDYGYTF
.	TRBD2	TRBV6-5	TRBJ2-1	TGTGCCAGCACCGATAGCGGGAGAGGGTACAATGAGCAGTTCTTC	CASTDSGRGYNEQFF
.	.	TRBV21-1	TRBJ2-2	TGTGCCAGCAGCAAAGTTTATTCGGGACATTATTTTACCGGGGAGCTGTTTTTT	CASSKVYSGHYFTGELFF
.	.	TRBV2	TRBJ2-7	TGTGCCATAAGGAGGGGAATGGTTTCCTACGAGCAGTACTTC	CAIRRGMVSYEQYF
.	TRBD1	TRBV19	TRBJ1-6	TGTGCCAGTAGTAAAACAGGGGCCGGATATAATTCACCCCTCCACTTT	CASSKTGAGYNSPLHF
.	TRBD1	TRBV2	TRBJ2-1	TGTGCCAGCAGTGAAAGGGGGCGCGATTCCAATGAGCAGTTCTTC	CASSERGRDSNEQFF
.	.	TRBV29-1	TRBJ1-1	TGCAGCGTCCGATGGGGGGTCACTGAAGCTTTCTTT	CSVRWGVTEAFF
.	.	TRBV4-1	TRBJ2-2	TGCGCCAGCAGCCAAAAAGACACCAACACCGGGGAGCTGTTTTTT	CASSQKDTNTGELFF
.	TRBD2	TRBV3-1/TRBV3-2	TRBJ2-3	TGTGCCAGCAGCCAACTAGCGGGTGGCGCAGATACGCAGTATTTT	CASSQLAGGADTQYF
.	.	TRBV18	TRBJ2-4	TGTGCCAGCTCACCACAGGGGCTAGCCAAAAACATTCAGTACTTC	CASSPQGLAKNIQYF
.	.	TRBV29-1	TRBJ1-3	TGCAGCGTTGTGAGGGACTCTGGAAACACCATATATTTT	CSVVRDSGNTIYF
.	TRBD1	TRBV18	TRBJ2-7	TGTGCCAGCTCACCCACGACGACAGGGGGCGGGTACGAGCAGTACTTC	CASSPTTTGGGYEQYF
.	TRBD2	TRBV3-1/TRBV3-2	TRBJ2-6	TGTGCCAGCAGCCAGCAAGCCGGGAGGACTTCTGGGGCCAACGTCCTGACTTTC	CASSQQAGRTSGANVLTF
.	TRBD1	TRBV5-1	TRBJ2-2	TGCGCCAGCAGCTTAAGACAGGGAAGGGGAGCCGGGGAGCTGTTTTTT	CASSLRQGRGAGELFF
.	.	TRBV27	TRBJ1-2	TGTGCCAGCAGGAGGGAGGAGGGGCAGGAGGGCTACACCTTC	CASRREEGQEGYTF
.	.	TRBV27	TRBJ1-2	TGTGCCAGCAGTTTCCGGGGGAGCAACTATGGCTACACCTTC	CASSFRGSNYGYTF
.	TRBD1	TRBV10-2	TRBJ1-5	TGCGCCAGCTGGACAGGGGACAATCAGCCCCAGCATTTT	CASWTGDNQPQHF
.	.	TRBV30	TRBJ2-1	TGTGCCGGGGGCCCTAACTACAATGAGCAGTTCTTC	CAGGPNYNEQFF
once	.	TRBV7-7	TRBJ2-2	TGTGCCAGCAGTCAGGACAGGAACACCGGGGAGCTGTTTTTT	CASSQDRNTGELFF
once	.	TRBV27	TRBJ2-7	TGTGCCAGCAGTCTCAGACAGGACTACGAGCAGTACTTC	CASSLRQDYEQYF
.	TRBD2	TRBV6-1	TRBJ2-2	TGTGCCAGCAGTGTCGGGGGGTTGAACACCGGGGAGCTGTTTTTT	CASSVGGLNTGELFF
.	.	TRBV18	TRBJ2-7	TGTGCCAGCTCGATGCTGAAGGGAGCCTACGAGCAGTACTTC	CASSMLKGAYEQYF